The text below deals with one TCR beta chain. Its antigen remains unidentified. Per-base quality was not reported, and no clone a single base away is much larger than it. The protocol used for the library was RT-PCR. Sequenced on an Illumina HiSeq 2500. TCRdb redid the processing of the public reads, applying fastp at Q25 and MiXCR, and retained in-frame beta chains. For every CDR3 protein sequence, its rows merge into one entry that carries the most common genes and DNA. This sample lists roughly 14,000 distinct CDR3 sequences; approximately 84% were detected once. The ten largest clones add up to 0.67% of the sample. The CDR3 holds 17 amino acids from the cysteine to the phenylalanine. Only the CDR3 DNA stays, 51 bases, in frame from base 1. From V the trimming removes 2 bases and from J it removes 5 bases, while the gene matches leave 11 bases of the junction unaccounted for. The CDR1 and CDR2 encoded by the germline V gene (reference sequence) are LGHDT and YNNKEL.

The sample belongs to a study of yellow fever vaccine responses in identical twins (dated by TCRdb to 2017 to 2018). At the level of the whole study: In the study, vaccine-responding T cell clones were precisely tracked in identical twins. Study-level results and caveats: The authors reported that the T cell response to vaccination in identical twins appeared partly convergent and partly personalized.

The sequencing here drew on T cells from blood (PBMCs), unsorted or a sorted subset (not recorded which), taken before or after yellow fever vaccination (not recorded which). The TCR originated in a woman younger than 35 who received the yellow fever vaccine. Donor details come from another sample of the same person, matched by shared clones. The rearranged chain carries TRBV3-1 and TRBJ1-1, with 10 central nucleotides matching TRBD1. The nucleotides are TGTGCCAGCAGCCAATATCCACCGGGACAGGGGAGTACTGAAGCTTTCTTT. The resulting protein is CASSQYPPGQGSTEAFF.